Shown below are 27 T cell receptor beta chains from a single sample sequenced in a study of T cell changes during pregnancy in multiple sclerosis. Method: immunoSEQ multiplex PCR; TCRdb's copy keeps in-frame clones and lacks some. The sample holds 55,000 to 85,000 clones, just over 90% seen once. The sample here was peripheral blood, taken in the third trimester of pregnancy. The receptors were gathered from a female donor with multiple sclerosis, enrolled in a pregnancy study.

The rearrangement links TRBV18 to TRBJ1-1, with D possibly being TRBD1 (6 bases). V was cut by 1 base and J by 2 bases, with 17 bases left in between. The CDR3 length is 17 residues. In germline, CDR1 is KGHSH, CDR2 LQKENI. The CDR3 is CASSPLTGLGINTEAFF. Written as DNA, the CDR3 is TGTGCCAGCTCACCACTTACAGGGTTGGGGATTAACACTGAAGCTTTCTTT.

The V call is TRBV10-3, the J call TRBJ2-2; D perhaps matches TRBD2 (5 bases). Trimming pared 11 bases from V and 6 bases from J, leaving 16 bases between. The germline V gene has CDR1 ENHRY and CDR2 SYGVKD. CDR3 size: 13 residues. This CDR3 is CAVLGSTAGELFF. The CDR3 bases are TGTGCCGTACTAGGATCGACGGCCGGGGAGCTGTTTTTT.

The chain employs TRBV19 and TRBJ1-5; tentative D call: TRBD1 (6 bases). Trimming cost V 3 bases and J 4 bases, with 10 bases left between them. This CDR3 contains 14 residues. Germline V gene lookup returns CDR1 LNHDA and CDR2 SQIVND (reference sequence). DNA for the CDR3: TGTGCCAGTAGTATCGACAGGACTAATCAGCCCCAGCATTTT. It specifies CASSIDRTNQPQHF.

V is TRBV4-1 and J is TRBJ2-1, with a possible D match to TRBD2 (6 bases). Trimming took 1 base from V and 11 from J, leaving 12 bases between them. The length of the CDR3 is 13 residues. The germline V gene has CDR1 MGHRA and CDR2 YSYEKL. CDR3 sequence (DNA): TGCGCCAGCAGCCAAGGGGACTCCGGTAAGCAGTTCTTC. Residues: CASSQGDSGKQFF.

CDR3 amino acids: CASSPGQLDREQYF. CDR3 DNA: TGCGCCAGCAGCCCCGGACAGTTAGACCGCGAGCAGTACTTC. This chain joins TRBV4-1 and TRBJ2-7; maybe TRBD1 (6 bases). Trimming took off 4 bases at V and 6 bases at J, with 16 bases between the two ends. The CDR3 totals 14 residues. The germline V gene has CDR1 MGHRA and CDR2 YSYEKL.

The chain carries TRBV10-1 and TRBJ2-1; 16 bases fit TRBD2. Trimming at V came to 5 bases and at J to 7 bases, leaving 5 bases not matched to a gene. The CDR3 spans 16 residues. The germline gives CDR1 WNHNN, CDR2 SYGVQD (reference sequence). DNA of the CDR3: TGCGCCAGCAGTCAGGGACTAGCGGGAGGGGGTAATGAGCAGTTCTTC. Translation gives CASSQGLAGGGNEQFF.

V gene TRBV4-1 combines with J gene TRBJ1-2; D remains ambiguous. The V gene's germline CDR1 is MGHRA and CDR2 YSYEKL. V was pared by 0 bases and J by 0 bases, with 8 bases between. This CDR3 has 15 amino acids. The CDR3 loop reads CASSQDNRANYGYTF. The CDR3 DNA follows: TGCGCCAGCAGCCAAGATAATCGGGCTAACTATGGCTACACCTTC.

This rearrangement joins TRBV5-6 to TRBJ1-1; tentative D call: TRBD1 (6 bases). This CDR3 is 16 amino acids long. The V end lost 0 bases, the J end lost 0 bases, and 12 bases lay between the germline ends. Germline V lookup: CDR1 SGHDT, CDR2 YYEEEE. CDR3 DNA: TGTGCCAGCAGCTTGGGGGGCGCAGGGGTGAACACTGAAGCTTTCTTT. Protein sequence: CASSLGGAGVNTEAFF.

This clone was observed a single time. The chain employs TRBV4-2 and TRBJ1-5, with 11 bases aligning to TRBD1. The CDR3 extends over 16 amino acids. Germline CDR1 and CDR2: LGHNA and YNFKEQ. V lost 3 bases and J lost 5; bases outside the gene matches: 6. The CDR3 nucleotides are TGTGCCAGCAGCCATACGGACAGGGGGCTCGATCAGCCCCAGCATTTT. Amino acid sequence: CASSHTDRGLDQPQHF.

The gene calls are TRBV27 and TRBJ1-1, with a tentative D call TRBD1 (5 bases). The CDR3 sequence is 13 residues long. Trimming removed 3 bases at V and 1 base at J, with 6 bases between. CDR1 is MNHEY and CDR2 is SMNVEV in the germline V gene (reference sequence). CDR3 loop: CASSLTENTEAFF. The CDR3 region has the DNA TGTGCCAGCAGTTTGACAGAGAACACTGAAGCTTTCTTT.

This chain links TRBV6-5 with TRBJ2-7, with 8 bases matching TRBD2. V was clipped by 2 bases and J by 2 bases; unmatched bases: 5. The CDR3 length is 15 residues. Per germline, CDR1 MNHEY and CDR2 SVGAGI. The CDR3, as DNA: TGTGCCAGCAGTTACAGTGCACTAGCGGCCTACGAGCAGTACTTC. The encoded protein is CASSYSALAAYEQYF.

The rearrangement uses TRBV13 and TRBJ2-3; D gene uncertain. The CDR3 is 13 residues long. Trimming removed 5 bases at V and 8 bases at J, with 14 bases between. Looked up from germline, CDR1 is PRHDT and CDR2 is FYEKMQ (reference sequence). CDR3 sequence (DNA): TGTGCCAGCAGCCCCCCAATATCTAGTACGCAGTATTTT. Its translation: CASSPPISSTQYF.

This rearrangement joins TRBV28 to TRBJ1-2, with D perhaps matching TRBD1 (6 bases). CDR1 is MDHEN, CDR2 SYDVKM, per germline. CDR3 length: 13 residues. Trimming took off 6 bases at V and 6 bases at J, with 14 bases between the two ends. The CDR3 is CASSPTGTHGYTF. The DNA of the CDR3 is TGTGCCAGCAGCCCCACAGGGACCCATGGCTACACCTTC.

The J gene is TRBJ1-2, the V gene TRBV6-1, with TRBD1 matching over 7 bases. V trimming: 1 base; J trimming: 4 bases; junction bases outside the gene matches: 6. This CDR3 comprises 15 residues. Germline V lookup: CDR1 MNHNS, CDR2 SASEGT. CDR3 in DNA: TGTGCCAGCAGTGAAGGTCAGGGGGGAACCTATGGCTACACCTTC. It yields the protein CASSEGQGGTYGYTF.

The rearrangement uses TRBV6-5 and TRBJ2-1, with 11 bases lining up with TRBD2. The CDR3 totals 16 residues. Germline V lookup: CDR1 MNHEY, CDR2 SVGAGI. V dropped 4 bases and J dropped 3; count of bases not matched to a gene: 5. The CDR3 spells CASSFLAGGRYNEQFF. CDR3 nucleotide sequence: TGTGCCAGCAGTTTTCTAGCGGGGGGCCGCTACAATGAGCAGTTCTTC.

This chain's CDR3 is CASSRQGGYTF. CDR3 nucleotides: TGTGCCAGTAGTCGACAGGGGGGCTACACCTTC. The chain couples TRBV19 to TRBJ1-2, with TRBD1 matching 8 bases. V lost 5 bases, J lost 8 bases, and 1 base stayed unmatched. Germline loops: CDR1 LNHDA, CDR2 SQIVND (reference sequence). This CDR3 is 11 amino acids long.

The chain couples TRBV4-1 to TRBJ2-1; perhaps TRBD2 as D (5 bases). Germline V gives CDR1 MGHRA, CDR2 YSYEKL. V lost 0 bases to trimming and J lost 6 bases, with 12 bases between them. The CDR3 totals 15 residues. DNA of the CDR3: TGCGCCAGCAGCCAAGACCCGGGGTACAGCAATGAGCAGTTCTTC. This translates into CASSQDPGYSNEQFF.

The CDR3 loop is CAWSEGASNEKLFF. As DNA, the CDR3 is TGTGCCTGGAGTGAGGGGGCCTCTAATGAAAAACTGTTTTTT. The chain combines TRBV30 with TRBJ1-4, with TRBD1 matching over 7 bases. This CDR3 is 14 amino acids long. The ends lost 1 base at V and 3 bases at J; junction bases unmatched: 2. CDR1 is GTSNPN, CDR2 SVGIG, per germline (reference sequence).

The chain combines TRBV19 with TRBJ1-1; 8 nucleotides line up with TRBD1. V was pared by 6 bases and J by 5 bases, with 11 bases of the junction left unmatched. This CDR3 has 15 amino acids. In germline, CDR1 is LNHDA, CDR2 SQIVND (reference sequence). The CDR3 nucleotides are TGTGCCAGTAGGAAAGGACAGGGCAGCGGGACTGAAGCTTTCTTT. Amino acids: CASRKGQGSGTEAFF.

This clone was counted a few times. The genes are TRBV19 and TRBJ1-1; no reliable D call. Germline V gene data show CDR1 as LNHDA and CDR2 as SQIVND (reference sequence). The CDR3 totals 11 residues. V was shortened by 6 bases and J by 3 bases, with 5 bases between the two germline ends. This chain's CDR3 is CASSEYTEAFF. In DNA, the CDR3 is TGTGCCAGTAGCGAGTACACTGAAGCTTTCTTT.

The rearrangement joins TRBV11-3 to TRBJ2-2; tentative D call: TRBD2 (7 bases). This CDR3 is 14 amino acids long. Germline CDR1 and CDR2: SGHNT and YENEEA. Trimming removed 5 bases from V and 6 bases from J, with 13 bases in between. The DNA of the CDR3 is TGTGCCAGCAGCAAGTGGGGGGGCCCCGGGGAGCTGTTTTTT. Amino acid sequence: CASSKWGGPGELFF.

V and J are TRBV4-3 and TRBJ2-2; possible D gene TRBD1, 6 bases. Germline-derived CDR1 and CDR2 are LGHNA and YSLEER. The V end was cut by 0 bases, the J end by 1 base, with 18 bases between. The CDR3 extends over 19 amino acids. The CDR3 region is CASSQERGGYFGNTGELFF. CDR3 nucleotides: TGCGCCAGCAGCCAAGAAAGAGGGGGTTATTTTGGGAACACCGGGGAGCTGTTTTTT.

The chain has TRBV25-1 and TRBJ1-1, with TRBD1 identical over 9 bases. Germline V lookup: CDR1 MGHDK, CDR2 SYGVNS. V lost 7 bases and J lost 1; bases outside the gene matches: 7. The CDR3 runs 15 residues. CDR3 sequence: CASNTGGARNTEAFF. CDR3 bases: TGTGCCAGCAATACAGGGGGCGCGAGGAACACTGAAGCTTTCTTT.

The rearrangement joins TRBV19 to TRBJ1-2, with TRBD1 as a possible D gene (6 bases). CDR3 length: 13 amino acids. V was trimmed by 5 bases and J by 6 bases, leaving 13 bases between them. Germline values: CDR1 LNHDA, CDR2 SQIVND (reference sequence). The CDR3 here is CASSLTGPDGYTF. In DNA, the CDR3 is TGTGCCAGTAGTCTAACAGGGCCGGATGGCTACACCTTC.

The chain is built from TRBV27 and TRBJ2-2; TRBD2 is a possible D gene (6 bases). The CDR3 length is 15 residues. V shed 7 bases and J shed 0 bases, with 12 bases lying between them. Looked up from germline, CDR1 is MNHEY and CDR2 is SMNVEV (reference sequence). The CDR3 DNA reads as TGTGCCAGCACCTTGGGGGGACCGAACACCGGGGAGCTGTTTTTT. This encodes CASTLGGPNTGELFF.

The rearrangement joins TRBV30 to TRBJ2-5; tentatively, D is TRBD1 (6 bases). Germline CDR1 and CDR2: GTSNPN and SVGIG (reference sequence). Trimming shortened V by 5 bases and J by 1 base, and 8 bases separated the two germline ends. This CDR3 comprises 12 residues. CDR3 loop: CAWGTTQETQYF. CDR3 DNA sequence: TGTGCCTGGGGGACAACCCAAGAGACCCAGTACTTC.

The gene calls are TRBV4-2 and TRBJ2-1, with 7 bases aligning to TRBD1. The CDR3 has 14 amino acids. J was trimmed by 8 bases and V by 1 base; bases with no gene match: 5. CDR1 and CDR2 from the germline V gene are LGHNA and YNFKEQ. The CDR3 DNA sequence: TGTGCCAGCAGCCAAGGACAGGGTGGCCATGAGCAGTTCTTC. The encoded protein is CASSQGQGGHEQFF.